The 29 T cell receptor beta chains below were found in one sample sequenced in a study of blood T cell repertoires in COVID-19 (dated by TCRdb to about 2020). Receptors were amplified or captured by the immunoSEQ multiplex PCR assay. Sourced from immuneACCESS, this table was stored by TCRdb with only in-frame sequences that have V and J called. A share of the clones is absent; for the studies checked, an unresolved V gene accounts for under half, and the remainder has no known explanation. The sample table lists 150,000 or so clones, about 85% of them with a count of one. 0.6% to 0.65% of the sample belongs to the ten largest clones. Sample: peripheral blood. These receptors were obtained from a man aged 55 to 70 with COVID-19, enrolled during active disease.

The genes are TRBV24-1 and TRBJ2-2; the match to TRBD1 covers 8 bases. This CDR3 is built from 17 residues. Trimming took 4 bases from V and 1 from J; bases not matched to a gene: 7. Germline V lookup: CDR1 KGHDR, CDR2 SFDVKD. The CDR3 protein is CATSDPTGTGNTGELFF. CDR3 bases: TGTGCCACCAGTGACCCGACCGGGACAGGGAACACCGGGGAGCTGTTTTTT.

This CDR3 is CASSAQDRGELFF. CDR3 nucleotides: TGTGCCAGCAGCGCCCAGGACAGGGGGGAGCTGTTTTTT. The gene calls are TRBV9 and TRBJ2-2, with 7 bases matching TRBD1. The ends lost 3 bases at V and 8 bases at J; junction bases unmatched: 4. CDR3 length: 13 residues. Germline V gene lookup returns CDR1 SGDLS and CDR2 YYNGEE.

V and J are TRBV19 and TRBJ2-4; TRBD1 agrees at 10 bases. Germline values: CDR1 LNHDA, CDR2 SQIVND (reference sequence). This CDR3 region has 17 residues. Trimming at V came to 6 bases and at J to 1 base, leaving 9 bases not matched to a gene. The CDR3 nucleotides read TGTGCCAGTAGCATTTGGGGACAGGGGTCGGCCAAAAACATTCAGTACTTC. It yields the protein CASSIWGQGSAKNIQYF.

The chain couples TRBV5-1 to TRBJ2-1, with D perhaps TRBD1 (6 bases). The CDR3 length is 16 residues. V was cut by 2 bases and J by 1 base, with 13 bases left in between. Germline V gene lookup returns CDR1 SGHRS and CDR2 YFSETQ. CDR3 sequence reads: CASSFSQGRSYNEQFF. The CDR3 nucleotides are TGCGCCAGCAGCTTCTCTCAGGGGCGATCCTACAATGAGCAGTTCTTC.

The chain carries TRBV7-2 and TRBJ2-1, with D unresolved. The CDR3 is made up of 12 amino acids. Looked up from germline, CDR1 is SGHTA and CDR2 is FQGNSA. Between the trimmed V and J ends, which lost 3 bases and 7 bases, there was a span of 7 bases. The CDR3 DNA reads as TGTGCCAGCAGCTTCCTCACTAATGAGCAGTTCTTC. The encoded protein is CASSFLTNEQFF.

The gene calls are TRBV5-1 and TRBJ1-4, with 10 positions matching TRBD1. Germline V gene sequence: CDR1 SGHRS, CDR2 YFSETQ. V was pared by 4 bases and J by 0 bases, with 3 bases of the junction left unmatched. The CDR3 is 16 amino acids. CDR3 nucleotides: TGCGCCAGCAGCGGGGGGACAGGGGCAACTAATGAAAAACTGTTTTTT. Protein: CASSGGTGATNEKLFF.

This clone was counted a single time. The chain has TRBV12-3 or TRBV12-4 and TRBJ1-2; D might be TRBD1 (5 bases). This CDR3 spans 12 amino acids. V was shortened by 5 bases and J by 7 bases, with 11 bases between the two germline ends. For the CDR3, the DNA is TGTGCCAGCAGTGCAGGGTTTGGTGGCTACACCTTC. This sequence encodes CASSAGFGGYTF.

V and J are TRBV6-5 and TRBJ2-7, with a possible D match to TRBD1 (6 bases). V shed 6 bases and J shed 2 bases, with 14 bases lying between them. Per the germline V gene, CDR1 is MNHEY and CDR2 is SVGAGI. The CDR3 length is 14 residues. The CDR3 is CASRKGRGPYEQYF. CDR3 bases: TGTGCCAGCAGGAAGGGCAGGGGCCCCTACGAGCAGTACTTC.

This clone was detected once. V gene TRBV5-1 combines with J gene TRBJ1-2, with D possibly TRBD1 on 5 matching bases. This CDR3 has 16 residues. The V end was cut by 3 bases, the J end by 3 bases, with 18 bases between. Germline V gives CDR1 SGHRS, CDR2 YFSETQ. The CDR3 region has the DNA TGCGCCAGCAGCTGGGGCCAGGAGGGGTCCCACTATGGCTACACCTTC. It is translated as CASSWGQEGSHYGYTF.

This clone has only one observation. This chain links TRBV29-1 with TRBJ2-7, with 8 positions matching TRBD1. CDR3 length: 12 amino acids. The junction had 5 bases not matched to a gene; V was cut back by 6 bases and J by 4 bases. Germline V gene lookup returns CDR1 SQVTM and CDR2 ANQGSEA. This CDR3 is CSVGTGPYEQYF. CDR3 in DNA: TGCAGCGTAGGGACAGGACCGTACGAGCAGTACTTC.

V gene TRBV12-3 or TRBV12-4 combines with J gene TRBJ1-1, with D unclear. Trimming stripped 6 bases from V and 2 bases from J, with 10 bases between. The CDR3 covers 13 residues. This CDR3 reads CASSFSRNTEAFF. The CDR3 DNA follows: TGTGCCAGCAGCTTTAGCCGAAACACTGAAGCTTTCTTT.

This clone was found a few times. CDR3 in DNA: TGTGCCAGCAGCTTAGATTGGGGCCAGGCTAATGAAAAACTGTTTTTT. Translated: CASSLDWGQANEKLFF. This chain links TRBV7-2 with TRBJ1-4, with D possibly matching TRBD1 (5 bases). Germline V CDR1 and CDR2: SGHTA, FQGNSA. The CDR3 consists of 16 residues. Trimming left V 1 base short and J 3 bases short, with 12 bases between.

The rearrangement uses TRBV2 and TRBJ1-3, with D tentatively TRBD1 (5 bases). The V end lost 4 bases, the J end lost 16 bases, and 17 bases lay between the germline ends. The CDR3 consists of 12 residues. Per germline, CDR1 SNHLY and CDR2 FYNNEI. The CDR3 DNA reads TGTGCCAGCAGTGCTCAGGACAAAAATATGTATTTT. As protein: CASSAQDKNMYF. Full variable domain (missing parts from reference TRBV2 and TRBJ1-3): EPEVTQTPSHQVTQMGQEVILRCVPISNHLYFYWYRQILGQKVEFLVSFYNNEISEKSEIFDDQFSVERPDGSNFTLKIRSTKLEDSAMYFCASSAQDKNMYFGEGSWLTVV.

This clone was seen a single time. The chain links TRBV9 to TRBJ1-1, with TRBD1 identical over 8 bases. V dropped 6 bases and J dropped 5; count of bases not matched to a gene: 12. CDR1 SGDLS and CDR2 YYNGEE come from the germline V gene. The CDR3 loop spans 15 amino acids. CDR3 loop: CASTQGAPGITEAFF. The DNA for the CDR3 is TGTGCCAGCACCCAGGGGGCTCCTGGGATTACTGAAGCTTTCTTT.

This clone was picked up a small number of times. The sample holds other DNA sequences that translate to the same CDR3. The CDR3 is CASRTPGQGFYGYTF. The DNA for the CDR3 is TGTGCCAGCAGAACACCGGGACAGGGTTTCTATGGCTACACCTTC. The chain has TRBV6-5 and TRBJ1-2; 9 nucleotides line up with TRBD1. The CDR3 covers 15 residues. The germline gives CDR1 MNHEY, CDR2 SVGAGI. V lost 6 bases to trimming and J lost 4 bases; unmatched junction nucleotides: 9.

J is TRBJ1-2 and V is TRBV5-1, with D hard to call. There are 12 residues in the CDR3. The germline CDR1 and CDR2 sequences are SGHRS and YFSETQ. Deletions cut 0 bases from V and 3 bases from J, with 3 bases between. In nucleotides, the CDR3 is TGCGCCAGCAGCTTGGCTGACTATGGCTACACCTTC. Amino acid sequence: CASSLADYGYTF. The full variable domain, rest sourced from reference TRBV5-1 and TRBJ1-2, is KAGVTQTPRYLIKTRGQQVTLSCSPISGHRSVSWYQQTPGQGLQFLFEYFSETQRNKGNFPGRFSGRQFSNSRSEMNVSTLELGDSALYLCASSLADYGYTFGSGTRLTVV.

V is TRBV6-5 and J is TRBJ2-2; 9 bases match TRBD1. This CDR3 is 15 amino acids long. Germline V gives CDR1 MNHEY, CDR2 SVGAGI. Germline trimming cut 2 bases from V and 6 bases from J; bases unmatched to any gene: 4. CDR3 residues: CASSYPRTGAGELFF. The CDR3 DNA follows: TGTGCCAGCAGTTACCCCAGGACAGGGGCCGGGGAGCTGTTTTTT.

V usage is TRBV2 and J usage is TRBJ2-3; D possibly corresponds to TRBD1 (6 bases). This CDR3 contains 14 residues. V lost 6 bases, J lost 7 bases, and 17 bases lay in between. Germline CDR1 reads SNHLY; CDR2 reads FYNNEI. In nucleotides, the CDR3 is TGTGCCAGCAGCGAGCGGTCCGGACAGTATACGCAGTATTTT. It is translated as CASSERSGQYTQYF.

This clone occurred once. Sequence at one end of the junction differs from germline and may be a read error. J is TRBJ1-2 and V is TRBV19, with D perhaps TRBD1 (6 bases). The CDR3 runs to 13 residues. The V gene's germline CDR1 is LNHDA and CDR2 SQIVND (reference sequence). The DNA for the CDR3 is TGTGCCAGTAATAAACAGGGTAAAGGAGGCTGCACCTTC. It is translated as CASNKQGKGGCTF.

This sequence joins TRBV3-1 (or the pseudogene TRBV3-2) and TRBJ1-3, with D perhaps matching TRBD1 (6 bases). V lost 2 bases to trimming and J lost 5 bases, with 16 bases between them. Per germline, CDR1 LGHDT and CDR2 YNNKEL (reference sequence). The CDR3 is 16 residues long. DNA for the CDR3: TGTGCCAGCAGCCAAAAGGGGGTATCGGACCGAAACACCATATATTTT. Its translation: CASSQKGVSDRNTIYF.

The V and J genes are TRBV6-5 and TRBJ1-2; TRBD1 is a possible D gene (6 bases). The V and J ends lost 4 bases and 5 bases respectively, with 11 bases between them. CDR1 is MNHEY, CDR2 SVGAGI, per germline. CDR3 length: 13 residues. The CDR3 reads CASSSRGTYGYTF. For the CDR3, the DNA is TGTGCCAGCAGTTCCAGGGGCACATATGGCTACACCTTC.

The rearrangement links TRBV6-5 to TRBJ2-7; D possibly corresponds to TRBD1 (6 bases). V dropped 6 bases and J dropped 6 bases, with 15 bases sitting between them. Germline V gene lookup returns CDR1 MNHEY and CDR2 SVGAGI. The CDR3 totals 13 residues. The DNA for the CDR3 is TGTGCCAGCAGAGGGTCAGGGGTACGCGAGCAGTACTTC. It yields the protein CASRGSGVREQYF.

The chain links TRBV6-5 to TRBJ2-4, with TRBD2 matching over 13 bases. V lost 4 bases and J lost 10; bases outside the gene matches: 4. CDR1 and CDR2 (germline): MNHEY, SVGAGI. The CDR3 has 14 residues. The CDR3 reads CASSSGLAGAIQYF. The CDR3 DNA reads TGTGCCAGCAGTTCAGGACTAGCGGGGGCGATTCAGTACTTC.

The chain joins TRBV7-6 to TRBJ1-3; 7 bases are a match to TRBD1. CDR3 length: 16 residues. Unmatched junction bases numbered 2, after V lost 0 bases and J lost 0 bases. Germline loops: CDR1 SGHVS, CDR2 FNYEAQ. The chain's CDR3 is CASSLAGQSSGNTIYF. CDR3 nucleotides: TGTGCCAGCAGCTTAGCGGGACAGAGCTCTGGAAACACCATATATTTT.

V gene TRBV6-1 combines with J gene TRBJ2-7; the D gene is possibly TRBD2 (5 bases). The CDR3 runs 16 residues. Between the trimmed V and J ends, which lost 4 bases and 3 bases, there was a span of 19 bases. CDR1 and CDR2 from the germline V gene are MNHNS and SASEGT. The CDR3 is CASSGRDYQSYYEQYF. CDR3 DNA: TGTGCCAGCAGTGGACGCGACTACCAAAGTTACTACGAGCAGTACTTC.

The V call is TRBV3-1 (or the pseudogene TRBV3-2), the J call TRBJ1-5; D not resolved. V was shortened by 4 bases and J by 5 bases, with 12 bases between the two germline ends. This CDR3 is built from 14 residues. CDR1 and CDR2 from the germline V gene are LGHDT and YNNKEL (reference sequence). The CDR3, as DNA: TGTGCCAGCAGCCCCCGGGAGCGCGATCAGCCCCAGCATTTT. Translated: CASSPRERDQPQHF.

This clone was counted once. The V and J genes are TRBV6-6 and TRBJ2-1; D unclear. CDR3 size: 15 residues. Germline-derived CDR1 and CDR2 are MNHNY and SVGAGI (reference sequence). Trimming pared 0 bases from V and 5 bases from J, leaving 11 bases between. The CDR3 is CASSYSRHKDNEQFF. Written as DNA, the CDR3 is TGTGCCAGCAGTTACTCGCGGCATAAGGACAATGAGCAGTTCTTC.

This clone was counted between two and nine times. J is TRBJ2-7 and V is TRBV7-3; TRBD1 matches at 8 bases. CDR1 is SGHTA, CDR2 FQGTGA, per germline. The length of the CDR3 is 14 residues. V shed 2 bases and J 3 bases; nucleotides not matched to a gene: 3. The CDR3 loop is CASSLDRGSYEQYF. CDR3 DNA sequence: TGTGCCAGCAGCTTAGACAGGGGAAGCTACGAGCAGTACTTC.

This clone appeared a few times. This chain uses TRBV10-2 with TRBJ1-3, with a possible D match to TRBD1 (6 bases). This CDR3 has 16 amino acids. V lost 0 bases and J lost 0, with 9 bases in between. In germline, CDR1 is WSHSY, CDR2 SAAADI. The CDR3 nucleotides are TGCGCCAGCAGTGAGTCACAGGGCCGCTCTGGAAACACCATATATTTT. It specifies CASSESQGRSGNTIYF.